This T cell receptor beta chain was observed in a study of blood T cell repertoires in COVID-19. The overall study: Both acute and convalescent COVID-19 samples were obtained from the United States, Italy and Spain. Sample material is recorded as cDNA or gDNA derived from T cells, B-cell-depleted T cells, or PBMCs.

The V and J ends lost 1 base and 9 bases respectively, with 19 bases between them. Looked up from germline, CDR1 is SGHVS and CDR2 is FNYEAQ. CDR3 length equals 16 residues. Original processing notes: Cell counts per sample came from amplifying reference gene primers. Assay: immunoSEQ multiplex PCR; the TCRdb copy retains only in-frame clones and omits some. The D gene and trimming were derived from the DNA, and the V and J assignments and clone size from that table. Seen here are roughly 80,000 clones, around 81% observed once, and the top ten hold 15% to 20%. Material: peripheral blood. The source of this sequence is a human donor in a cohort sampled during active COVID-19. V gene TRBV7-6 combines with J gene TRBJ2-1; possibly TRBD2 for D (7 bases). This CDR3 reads CASSLDYSGGWSEQFF. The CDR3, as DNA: TGTGCCAGCAGCTTAGATTATTCGGGGGGCTGGAGTGAGCAGTTCTTC.